This paragraph reports one TCR beta chain. Those enrolled in Seattle joined during active infection and were followed longitudinally afterward. The source of the sample is a study of blood T cell repertoires in COVID-19. Study at large: T cells, B-cell-depleted T cells, or PBMCs provided the cDNA or gDNA that served as material.

In the study's own analysis: Estimates of nucleated cell counts were drawn from the amplification of reference gene primers. The assay was immunoSEQ multiplex PCR, and TCRdb's table has in-frame clones only and misses some. V, J and clone size derive from that table, while D and trimming were established from the DNA sequence. Here the sample spans tens of thousands of clones, around 83% being singletons. Germline trimming cut 7 bases from V and 6 bases from J; bases unmatched to any gene: 9. CDR3 length: 17 residues. Germline V CDR1 and CDR2: SNHLY, FYNNEI. Material: peripheral blood. The clonotype comes from a man aged 45-65 years with COVID-19, enrolled during active disease. The rearrangement uses TRBV2 and TRBJ2-1, with 16 bases fitting TRBD2. CDR3 amino acids: CASTLGLAGGPGNEQFF. The CDR3 coding sequence is TGTGCCAGCACCCTGGGACTAGCGGGAGGGCCCGGCAATGAGCAGTTCTTC.